These T cell receptor beta chains were read from a single sample in a study of T cell clonotyping in hematopoietic cell transplantation. The method was immunoSEQ multiplex PCR; TCRdb's version includes in-frame clones alone and lacks a portion of them. The sample carries about 43,000 clones, roughly 96% recorded once. The sample comprised peripheral blood mononuclear cells. These receptors all stem from a man younger than 45 in good health. Some clones in this sample may be carry-over from other donors' samples. Both conserved end residues are part of each CDR3. The D gene is left open where the match is weak. Rows may omit the clone size; those that give it use once, few, many or a size class.

j_call v_call clone_size d_call cdr3_length cdr3_aa cdr3_nt
TRBJ1-5 TRBV6-1 once TRBD1 17 CASSEAGAGGFNQPQHF TGTGCCAGCAGTGAAGCGGGGGCAGGGGGGTTCAATCAGCCCCAGCATTTT
TRBJ2-2 TRBV6-1 . . 14 CASNNPANTGELFF TGTGCCAGCAATAATCCAGCGAACACCGGGGAGCTGTTTTTT
TRBJ1-3 TRBV7-2 . . 16 CASSFGRGRGGNTIYF TGTGCCAGCAGCTTCGGTCGGGGCCGAGGCGGAAACACCATATATTTT
TRBJ1-2 TRBV5-1 once TRBD1 12 CASSQNGQAGTF TGCGCCAGCAGCCAGAACGGACAGGCGGGGACCTTC
TRBJ2-2 TRBV10-3 . . 14 CAIRTRVNTGELFF TGTGCCATCAGGACCAGGGTTAACACCGGGGAGCTGTTTTTT
TRBJ1-2 TRBV10-2 . . 14 CASSERTANYGYTF TGCGCCAGCAGTGAGAGGACAGCTAACTATGGCTACACCTTC
TRBJ2-7 TRBV6-1 . . 14 CASLAGPSTYEQYF TGTGCCAGCCTTGCAGGGCCCTCAACCTACGAGCAGTACTTC
TRBJ2-7 TRBV7-2 . . 16 CASSLGRISDSYEQYF TGTGCCAGCAGCTTAGGGAGGATTTCTGACTCCTACGAGCAGTACTTC
TRBJ2-2 TRBV10-1 . . 15 CASSDRPPGAGELFF TGCGCCAGCAGTGATCGGCCCCCGGGGGCCGGGGAGCTGTTTTTT
TRBJ2-1 TRBV18 . . 13 CASSPGIWDEQFF TGTGCCAGCTCACCAGGTATCTGGGATGAGCAGTTCTTC
TRBJ2-7 TRBV30 . TRBD1 12 CAWARGFYEQYF TGTGCCTGGGCCAGGGGGTTCTACGAGCAGTACTTC
TRBJ2-7 TRBV30 . TRBD1 13 CAWSVRTGVEQYF TGTGCCTGGAGTGTACGGACAGGGGTCGAGCAGTACTTC
TRBJ1-1 TRBV6-1 . . 13 CASSEGLGGEAFF TGTGCCAGCAGTGAAGGACTGGGGGGGGAAGCTTTCTTT
TRBJ2-3 TRBV6-6 . TRBD2 15 CASSRSSGRTDTQYF TGTGCCAGCAGTCGATCTAGCGGACGCACAGATACGCAGTATTTT
TRBJ1-2 TRBV12-5 . TRBD1 16 CASGLAQQGTVYGYTF TGTGCTAGTGGTTTGGCCCAACAGGGGACGGTCTATGGCTACACCTTC
TRBJ2-7 TRBV13 . TRBD1 13 CATGQGASYEQYF TGTGCCACTGGGCAGGGGGCCTCCTACGAGCAGTACTTC
TRBJ1-2 TRBV6-1 . . 14 CASTMEGTSYGYTF TGTGCCAGCACTATGGAAGGTACTTCCTATGGCTACACCTTC
TRBJ2-1 TRBV4-1 . . 15 CASSQAEGFYNEQFF TGCGCCAGCAGCCAAGCCGAGGGATTCTACAATGAGCAGTTCTTC
TRBJ2-7 TRBV6-5 . . 16 CASSYSGQTYSYEQYF TGTGCCAGCAGTTATTCCGGACAGACCTACTCCTACGAGCAGTACTTC
TRBJ2-3 TRBV27 once . 15 CASSPTAEGTDTQYF TGTGCCAGCAGTCCGACGGCGGAGGGCACAGATACGCAGTATTTT
TRBJ1-5 TRBV7-2 . . 15 CASSLGAHSNQPQHF TGTGCCAGCAGCTTAGGTGCTCATAGCAATCAGCCCCAGCATTTT
TRBJ1-1 TRBV30 . . 11 CAWGDSTEAFF TGTGCCTGGGGGGACTCCACTGAAGCTTTCTTT
TRBJ1-2 TRBV29-1 . TRBD1 15 CSATRGGYSRRGYTF TGCAGCGCCACAAGAGGGGGCTATTCTCGGAGGGGCTACACCTTC
TRBJ1-3 TRBV9 . . 15 CASGTPMGSGNTIYF TGTGCCAGCGGAACCCCCATGGGCTCTGGAAACACCATATATTTT
TRBJ1-3 TRBV19 . . 14 CASSIEDRLNTIYF TGTGCCAGTAGTATAGAAGACAGATTGAACACCATATATTTT
TRBJ2-2 TRBV4-3 . . 15 CASSRVRQNTGELFF TGCGCCAGCAGCCGAGTAAGGCAGAACACCGGGGAGCTGTTTTTT
TRBJ2-5 TRBV13 . TRBD2 17 CASSFLRLAGLQETQYF TGTGCCAGCAGCTTCCTTCGGCTAGCGGGGCTGCAAGAGACCCAGTACTTC
TRBJ1-5 TRBV7-9 . TRBD1 16 CASSMTGTGELQPQHF TGTGCCAGCAGCATGACTGGGACAGGGGAATTACAGCCCCAGCATTTT
TRBJ1-1 TRBV11-3 . . 15 CASSLPSVPQAEAFF TGTGCCAGCAGCCTTCCCTCGGTCCCGCAGGCTGAAGCTTTCTTT
TRBJ2-5 TRBV11-1 . TRBD1 15 CASSPGQGGLETQYF TGTGCCAGCAGCCCGGGACAGGGAGGGTTGGAGACCCAGTACTTC
TRBJ2-7 TRBV6-1 . . 13 CASSLPMDYEQYF TGTGCCAGCAGTCTGCCTATGGACTACGAGCAGTACTTC
TRBJ2-5 TRBV7-8 . . 13 CASSLDSQETQYF TGTGCCAGCAGCTTAGACAGCCAAGAGACCCAGTACTTC
TRBJ2-7 TRBV11-2 . . 11 CASSGEIEQYF TGTGCCAGCAGCGGGGAGATCGAGCAGTACTTC
TRBJ1-2 TRBV28 . . 17 CASSPPGTLTRVGGYTF TGTGCCAGCAGTCCCCCCGGGACGTTGACCCGTGTCGGTGGCTACACCTTC
TRBJ2-4 TRBV9 . . 15 CASSVQDVGSDIQYF TGTGCCAGCAGCGTTCAGGATGTCGGTTCGGACATTCAGTACTTC
TRBJ2-6 TRBV19 . . 16 CASSAGSYSGANVLTF TGTGCCAGTAGTGCGGGAAGCTACTCTGGGGCCAACGTCCTGACTTTC
TRBJ2-3 TRBV9 . TRBD2 14 CASSIGGSTDTQYF TGTGCCAGCAGCATCGGGGGGTCCACAGATACGCAGTATTTT
TRBJ2-3 TRBV4-2 . . 14 CASSQDWGADTQYF TGTGCCAGCAGCCAAGATTGGGGCGCAGATACGCAGTATTTT
TRBJ2-7 TRBV19 . . 13 CASSRGITYEQYF TGTGCCAGTAGCCGGGGGATAACCTACGAGCAGTACTTC
TRBJ1-2 TRBV6-5 once TRBD1 14 CASRRDSVLYGYTF TGTGCCAGCAGGCGGGACAGCGTACTTTATGGCTACACCTTC
TRBJ1-5 TRBV15 . . 12 CATSRDNQPQHF TGTGCCACCAGCAGAGACAATCAGCCCCAGCATTTT
TRBJ1-3 TRBV2 . TRBD1 16 CASSEDPGGFVNTIYF TGTGCCAGCAGTGAAGACCCAGGGGGCTTTGTAAACACCATATATTTT
TRBJ2-5 TRBV7-6 . . 14 CASSYPPRAETQYF TGTGCCAGCAGCTACCCTCCAAGGGCAGAGACCCAGTACTTC
TRBJ1-4 TRBV9 . . 16 CASSPRRVGLGEKLFF TGTGCCAGCAGCCCTCGTAGGGTGGGGTTAGGGGAAAAACTGTTTTTT
TRBJ2-5 TRBV29-1 . . 12 CSVVRGEETQYF TGCAGCGTTGTAAGGGGAGAAGAGACCCAGTACTTC
TRBJ2-7 TRBV2 once . 12 CASRLSSYEQYF TGTGCCAGCAGACTGAGCTCCTACGAGCAGTACTTC
TRBJ2-2 TRBV9 . TRBD1 15 CASSVVTGVTGELFF TGTGCCAGCAGCGTAGTGACAGGGGTCACCGGGGAGCTGTTTTTT
TRBJ2-1 TRBV10-3 . TRBD2 13 CAIKRGDYNEQFF TGTGCCATCAAGCGGGGGGACTACAATGAGCAGTTCTTC
TRBJ2-7 TRBV30 . TRBD1 15 CAGMATTGGETQQYF TGTGCCGGGATGGCTACCACAGGGGGAGAGACACAACAGTACTTC
TRBJ1-1 TRBV29-1 once TRBD1 13 CSVEAQGGTEAFF TGCAGCGTTGAGGCGCAGGGGGGCACTGAAGCTTTCTTT
TRBJ2-3 TRBV7-2 . . 16 CASSPPGRVGTDTQYF TGTGCCAGCAGCCCCCCCGGGCGGGTAGGCACAGATACGCAGTATTTT
TRBJ2-7 TRBV30 . . 13 CAWSPGGAYEQYF TGTGCCTGGAGCCCAGGGGGGGCCTACGAGCAGTACTTC
TRBJ2-5 TRBV5-1 once . 16 CASSSGVGKHQETQYF TGCGCCAGCAGTTCGGGGGTCGGCAAACACCAAGAGACCCAGTACTTC
TRBJ1-1 TRBV10-3 . TRBD1 16 CAISDRDSALNTEAFF TGTGCCATCAGTGATAGGGACAGCGCGCTGAACACTGAAGCTTTCTTT
TRBJ2-7 TRBV4-1 . TRBD2 16 CASSQGVSGRFDEQYF TGCGCCAGCAGCCAAGGGGTCAGCGGGAGATTCGACGAGCAGTACTTC
TRBJ2-3 TRBV9 . TRBD2 15 CASNGRDASTDTQYF TGTGCCAGCAATGGGAGGGACGCTAGCACAGATACGCAGTATTTT
TRBJ2-3 TRBV19 . . 15 CASSLQGINADTQYF TGTGCCAGTAGTCTACAGGGTATTAATGCAGATACGCAGTATTTT